This T cell receptor beta chain was documented in a study of T cell responses to AZD1222 COVID-19 vaccine. Details on this clone: Its target is unknown.

Study outcomes and limitations: CD4 TCRs linked to vaccination spanned spike, dominating at 160-218 and 743-854. Females made up more of the donors, who were largely white British, and clonal diversity may have come out too low. Spike-specific TCR repertoires showed rising breadth and depth after two AZD1222 doses. Reports indicate that nearly half of spike-specific TCRs are directed at unmutated variant regions.

This table comes from immunoSEQ multiplex PCR, and its TCRdb copy is limited to in-frame clones, with some not included. Among around 110,000 clones listed, roughly 87% were seen once. The TCR comes from an adult in good health. The material was peripheral blood, obtained on day 0 of AZD1222 vaccination.

DNA for the CDR3: TGTGCCAGCAGCCAAGCAGGCAGGGGGAGTGGCTACGAGCAGTACTTC. Its protein is CASSQAGRGSGYEQYF. The chain joins TRBV3-1 (or the pseudogene TRBV3-2) to TRBJ2-7; 7 positions agree with TRBD1. Germline V gives CDR1 LGHDT, CDR2 YNNKEL (reference sequence). This CDR3 has 16 residues. V shed 1 base, J shed 3 bases, and the junction held 9 bases outside the gene matches.